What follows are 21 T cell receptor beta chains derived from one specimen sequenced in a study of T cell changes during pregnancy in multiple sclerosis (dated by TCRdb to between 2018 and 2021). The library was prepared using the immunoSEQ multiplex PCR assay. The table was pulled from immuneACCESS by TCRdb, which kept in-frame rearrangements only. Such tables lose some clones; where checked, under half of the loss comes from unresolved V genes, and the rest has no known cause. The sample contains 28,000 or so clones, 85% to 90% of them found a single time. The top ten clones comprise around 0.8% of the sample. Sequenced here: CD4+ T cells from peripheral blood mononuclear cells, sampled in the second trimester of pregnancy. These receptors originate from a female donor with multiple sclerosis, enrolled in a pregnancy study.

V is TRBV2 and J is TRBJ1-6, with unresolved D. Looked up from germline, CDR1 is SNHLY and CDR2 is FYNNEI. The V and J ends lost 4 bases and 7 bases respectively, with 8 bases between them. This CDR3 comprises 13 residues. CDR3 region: CASSVSPNSPLHF. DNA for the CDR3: TGTGCCAGCAGTGTAAGCCCAAATTCACCCCTCCACTTT.

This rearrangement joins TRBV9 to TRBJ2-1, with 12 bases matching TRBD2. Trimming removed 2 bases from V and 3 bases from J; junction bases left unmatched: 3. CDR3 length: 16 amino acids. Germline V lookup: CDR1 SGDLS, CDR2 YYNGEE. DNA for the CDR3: TGTGCCAGCAGCGTGACTAGCGGGAGTGTCTACAATGAGCAGTTCTTC. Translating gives CASSVTSGSVYNEQFF.

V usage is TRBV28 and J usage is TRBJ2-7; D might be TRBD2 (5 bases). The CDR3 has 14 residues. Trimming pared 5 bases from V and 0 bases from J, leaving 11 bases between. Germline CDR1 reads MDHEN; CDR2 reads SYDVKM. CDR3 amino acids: CASSHEGLSYEQYF. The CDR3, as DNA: TGTGCCAGCAGTCACGAGGGCCTCTCCTACGAGCAGTACTTC.

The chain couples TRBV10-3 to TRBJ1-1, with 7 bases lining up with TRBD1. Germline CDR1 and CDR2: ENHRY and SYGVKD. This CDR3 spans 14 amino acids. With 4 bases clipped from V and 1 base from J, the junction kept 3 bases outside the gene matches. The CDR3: CAISVRGPNTEAFF. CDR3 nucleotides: TGTGCCATCAGTGTGAGGGGGCCGAACACTGAAGCTTTCTTT.

The CDR3 nucleotides read TGCGCCAGCAGCCAAGATCCAGGGGCCTACTCTGGAAACACCATATATTTT. This translates into CASSQDPGAYSGNTIYF. The chain links TRBV4-3 to TRBJ1-3; D perhaps matches TRBD1 (6 bases). Germline V gene lookup returns CDR1 LGHNA and CDR2 YSLEER. This CDR3 is 17 amino acids long. Trimming pared 0 bases from V and 0 bases from J, leaving 12 bases between.

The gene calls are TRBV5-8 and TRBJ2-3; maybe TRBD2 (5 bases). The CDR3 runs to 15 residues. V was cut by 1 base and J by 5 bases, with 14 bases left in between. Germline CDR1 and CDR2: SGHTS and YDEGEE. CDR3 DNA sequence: TGTGCCAGCAGCTTGCTCGGGCCCGGGGAAGATACGCAGTATTTT. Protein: CASSLLGPGEDTQYF.

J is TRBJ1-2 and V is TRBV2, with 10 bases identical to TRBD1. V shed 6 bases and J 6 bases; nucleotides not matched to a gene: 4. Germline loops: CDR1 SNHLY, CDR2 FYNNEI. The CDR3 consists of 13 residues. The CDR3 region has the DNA TGTGCCAGCAGGCCCGGGACAGGGGATGGCTACACCTTC. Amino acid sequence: CASRPGTGDGYTF.

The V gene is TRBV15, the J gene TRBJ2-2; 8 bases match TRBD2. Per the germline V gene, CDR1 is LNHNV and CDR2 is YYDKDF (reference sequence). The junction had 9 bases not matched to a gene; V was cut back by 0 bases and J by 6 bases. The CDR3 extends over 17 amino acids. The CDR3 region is CATSRDEGLGISGELFF. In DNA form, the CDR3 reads TGTGCCACCAGCAGAGATGAGGGACTAGGGATATCCGGGGAGCTGTTTTTT.

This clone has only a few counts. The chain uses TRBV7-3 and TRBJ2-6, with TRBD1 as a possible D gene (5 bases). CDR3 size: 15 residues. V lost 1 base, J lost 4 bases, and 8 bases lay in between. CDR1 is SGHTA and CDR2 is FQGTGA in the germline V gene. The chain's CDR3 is CASSLRGEGANVLTF. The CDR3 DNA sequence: TGTGCCAGCAGCTTAAGGGGCGAAGGGGCCAACGTCCTGACTTTC.

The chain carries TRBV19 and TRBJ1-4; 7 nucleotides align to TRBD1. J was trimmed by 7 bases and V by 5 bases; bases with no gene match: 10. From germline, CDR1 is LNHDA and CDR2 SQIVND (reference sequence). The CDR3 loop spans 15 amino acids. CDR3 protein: CASSRTGSLGEKLFF. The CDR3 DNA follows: TGTGCCAGTAGTCGGACAGGTAGTTTGGGTGAAAAACTGTTTTTT.

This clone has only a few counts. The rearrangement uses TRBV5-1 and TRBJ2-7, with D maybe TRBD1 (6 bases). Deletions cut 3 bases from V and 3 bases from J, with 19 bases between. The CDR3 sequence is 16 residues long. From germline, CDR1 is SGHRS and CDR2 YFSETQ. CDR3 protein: CASSSGTILPGYEQYF. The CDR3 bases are TGCGCCAGCAGCTCGGGGACAATTCTTCCCGGCTACGAGCAGTACTTC.

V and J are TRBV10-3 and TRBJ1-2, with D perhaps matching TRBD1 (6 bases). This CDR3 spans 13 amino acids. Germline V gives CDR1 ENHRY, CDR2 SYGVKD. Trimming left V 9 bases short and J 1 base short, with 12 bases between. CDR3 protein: CAITGQLNYGYTF. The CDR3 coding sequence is TGTGCCATAACAGGGCAACTTAACTATGGCTACACCTTC.

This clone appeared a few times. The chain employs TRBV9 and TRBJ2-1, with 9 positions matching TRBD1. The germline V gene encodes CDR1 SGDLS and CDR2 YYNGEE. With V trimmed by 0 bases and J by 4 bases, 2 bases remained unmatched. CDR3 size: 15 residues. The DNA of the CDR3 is TGTGCCAGCAGCGTAGCGGGACAGGGATACAATGAGCAGTTCTTC. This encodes CASSVAGQGYNEQFF.

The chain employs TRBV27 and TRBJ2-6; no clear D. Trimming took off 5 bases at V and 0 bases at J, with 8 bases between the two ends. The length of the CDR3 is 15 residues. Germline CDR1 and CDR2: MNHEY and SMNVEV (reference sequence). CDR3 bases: TGTGCCAGCAGTCTTTACAACTCTGGGGCCAACGTCCTGACTTTC. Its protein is CASSLYNSGANVLTF.

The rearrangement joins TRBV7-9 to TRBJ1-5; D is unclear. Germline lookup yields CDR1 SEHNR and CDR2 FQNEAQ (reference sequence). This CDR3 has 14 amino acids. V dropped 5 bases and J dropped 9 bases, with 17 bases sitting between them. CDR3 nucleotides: TGTGCCAGCAGCCCCCAAGGAGGTCCGCTGCCCCAGCATTTT. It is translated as CASSPQGGPLPQHF.

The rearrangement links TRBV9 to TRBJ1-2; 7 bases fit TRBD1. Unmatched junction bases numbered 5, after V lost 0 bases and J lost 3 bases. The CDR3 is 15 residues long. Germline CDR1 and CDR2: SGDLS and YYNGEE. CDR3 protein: CASSVDQGQYYGYTF. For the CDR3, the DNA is TGTGCCAGCAGCGTAGACCAGGGACAGTACTATGGCTACACCTTC.

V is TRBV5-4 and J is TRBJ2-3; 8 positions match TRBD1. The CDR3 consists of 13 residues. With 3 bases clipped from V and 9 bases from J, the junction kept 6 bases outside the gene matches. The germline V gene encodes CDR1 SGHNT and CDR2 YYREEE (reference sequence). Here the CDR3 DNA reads TGTGCCAGCAGCTCCCAGGGGGCAGGGACGCAGTATTTT. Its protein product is CASSSQGAGTQYF.

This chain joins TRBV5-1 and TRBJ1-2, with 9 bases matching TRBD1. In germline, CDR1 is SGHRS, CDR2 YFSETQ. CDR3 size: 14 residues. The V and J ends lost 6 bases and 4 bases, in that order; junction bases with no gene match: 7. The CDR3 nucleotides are TGCGCCAGCACCACGACAGGGGGGACCTATGGCTACACCTTC. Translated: CASTTTGGTYGYTF. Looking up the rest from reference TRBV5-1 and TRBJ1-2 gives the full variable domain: KAGVTQTPRYLIKTRGQQVTLSCSPISGHRSVSWYQQTPGQGLQFLFEYFSETQRNKGNFPGRFSGRQFSNSRSEMNVSTLELGDSALYLCASTTTGGTYGYTFGSGTRLTVV.

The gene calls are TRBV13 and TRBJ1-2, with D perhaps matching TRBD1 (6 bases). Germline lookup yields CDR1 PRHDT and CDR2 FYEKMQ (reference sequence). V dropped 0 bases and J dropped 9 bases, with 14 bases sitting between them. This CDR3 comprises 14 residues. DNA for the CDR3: TGTGCCAGCAGCTTAGGCCTCCAGGGGAGAAGCTACACCTTC. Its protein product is CASSLGLQGRSYTF.

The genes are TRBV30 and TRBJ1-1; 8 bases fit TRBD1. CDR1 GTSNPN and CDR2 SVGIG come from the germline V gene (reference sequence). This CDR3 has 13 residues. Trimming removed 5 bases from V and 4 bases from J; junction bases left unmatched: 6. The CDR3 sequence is CAWARGLSTEAFF. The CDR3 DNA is TGTGCCTGGGCCAGGGGGCTGAGCACTGAAGCTTTCTTT.

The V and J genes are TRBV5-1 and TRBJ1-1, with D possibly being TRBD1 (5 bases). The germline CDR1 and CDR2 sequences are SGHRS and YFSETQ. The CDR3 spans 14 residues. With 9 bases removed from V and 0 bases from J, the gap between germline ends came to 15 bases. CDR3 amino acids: CATRREGMNTEAFF. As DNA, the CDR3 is TGCGCCACTCGTCGGGAGGGGATGAACACTGAAGCTTTCTTT. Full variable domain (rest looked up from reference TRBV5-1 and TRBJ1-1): KAGVTQTPRYLIKTRGQQVTLSCSPISGHRSVSWYQQTPGQGLQFLFEYFSETQRNKGNFPGRFSGRQFSNSRSEMNVSTLELGDSALYLCATRREGMNTEAFFGQGTRLTVV.